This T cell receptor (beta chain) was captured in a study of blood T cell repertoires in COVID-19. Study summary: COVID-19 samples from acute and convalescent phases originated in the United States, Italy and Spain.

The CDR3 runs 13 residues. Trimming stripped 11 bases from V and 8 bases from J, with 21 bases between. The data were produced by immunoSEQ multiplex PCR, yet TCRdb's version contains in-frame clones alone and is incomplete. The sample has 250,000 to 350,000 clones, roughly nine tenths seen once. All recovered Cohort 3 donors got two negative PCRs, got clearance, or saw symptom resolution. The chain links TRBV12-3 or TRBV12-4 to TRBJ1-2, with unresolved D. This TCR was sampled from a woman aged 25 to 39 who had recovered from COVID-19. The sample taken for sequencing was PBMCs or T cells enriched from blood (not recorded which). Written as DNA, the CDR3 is TGTGCCTCCCTCAAACACCGGACTGGGGGCTACACCTTC. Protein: CASLKHRTGGYTF.